A single sample is the source of the 20 T cell receptor beta chains below, sequenced in a study of cytomegalovirus exposure and HLA in healthy donors (TCRdb year 2017). Libraries came from the immunoSEQ multiplex PCR assay. A mixture of 60 forward primers for TCR Vbeta segments and 13 reverse primers for TCR Jbeta segments was used in the multiplex PCR. TCRdb provides this immuneACCESS table in a form limited to in-frame rearrangements. Some clones are lacking; in checked studies, under half of them reflect an unresolved V gene, and why the rest are absent is not known. The sample data list about 77,000 clones, and around 78% of these were observed just once. The top ten constitute about 3.5% of the sample. The sample comprised PBMCs. The receptors derive from a man aged 40-49 years in good health and CMV-seronegative.

V is TRBV6-1 and J is TRBJ1-1, with 12 bases lining up with TRBD1. The germline V gene has CDR1 MNHNS and CDR2 SASEGT. The V segment lost 9 bases and the J segment 4 bases; nucleotides outside the gene matches: 6. The CDR3 has 14 residues. CDR3 sequence (DNA): TGTGCCAGTGACCCGGGACAGGGGGCCACTGAAGCTTTCTTT. Its protein product is CASDPGQGATEAFF.

This clone has only one observation. The chain combines TRBV5-1 with TRBJ2-7; maybe TRBD1 (5 bases). The CDR3 covers 13 residues. Germline V CDR1 and CDR2: SGHRS, YFSETQ. The ends were cut back, 3 bases at V and 0 bases at J, with 7 bases in the middle. This CDR3 reads CASSSDNSYEQYF. CDR3 in DNA: TGCGCCAGCAGCTCGGACAACTCCTACGAGCAGTACTTC. Combining the CDR3 with reference TRBV5-1 and TRBJ2-7 gives the whole variable domain KAGVTQTPRYLIKTRGQQVTLSCSPISGHRSVSWYQQTPGQGLQFLFEYFSETQRNKGNFPGRFSGRQFSNSRSEMNVSTLELGDSALYLCASSSDNSYEQYFGPGTRLTVT.

The chain employs TRBV9 and TRBJ1-1, with 8 positions matching TRBD1. CDR1 SGDLS and CDR2 YYNGEE come from the germline V gene. This CDR3 contains 16 residues. V was clipped by 0 bases and J by 5 bases; unmatched bases: 9. DNA of the CDR3: TGTGCCAGCAGCGTAGTCCCAGGGGGCGCGCGGACTGAAGCTTTCTTT. This sequence encodes CASSVVPGGARTEAFF.

V is TRBV7-2 and J is TRBJ1-1; 7 nucleotides line up with TRBD1. Germline loops: CDR1 SGHTA, CDR2 FQGNSA. J gave up 0 bases and V 6 bases, and 10 bases lay outside the gene matches. The CDR3 runs to 16 residues. Here the CDR3 DNA reads TGTGCCAGCAGGTGGAGAGGGGGCGCGATGAACACTGAAGCTTTCTTT. It is translated as CASRWRGGAMNTEAFF.

The J gene is TRBJ1-2, the V gene TRBV2, with D tentatively TRBD1 (6 bases). CDR3 size: 12 residues. Trimming took 9 bases from V and 7 from J, leaving 15 bases between them. Looked up from germline, CDR1 is SNHLY and CDR2 is FYNNEI. The CDR3 loop reads CASTPGVGGYTF. The CDR3 DNA reads as TGTGCCAGTACTCCAGGGGTTGGTGGCTACACCTTC.

This chain links TRBV7-9 with TRBJ1-2; unclear D gene. The CDR3 covers 14 residues. Trimming stripped 3 bases from V and 5 bases from J, with 13 bases between. Germline lookup yields CDR1 SEHNR and CDR2 FQNEAQ (reference sequence). Here the CDR3 reads CASSLVGSGYGYTF. DNA of the CDR3: TGTGCCAGCAGCTTGGTCGGCAGCGGATATGGCTACACCTTC.

The CDR3 DNA is TGTGCCAGCACCACCCCCTCCTCAGGGGCCCGCACTGAAGCTTTCTTT. Residues: CASTTPSSGARTEAFF. This rearrangement joins TRBV28 to TRBJ1-1; maybe TRBD1 (6 bases). The CDR3 length is 16 residues. CDR1 MDHEN and CDR2 SYDVKM come from the germline V gene. V lost 7 bases, J lost 4 bases, and 22 bases lay in between.

V gene TRBV6-5 combines with J gene TRBJ2-5; possibly TRBD2 for D (5 bases). The V gene's germline CDR1 is MNHEY and CDR2 SVGAGI. Trimming took off 1 base at V and 5 bases at J, with 14 bases between the two ends. This CDR3 comprises 15 residues. DNA for the CDR3: TGTGCCAGCAGTTACTATGCCCTATCGGGGGAGACCCAGTACTTC. Amino acids: CASSYYALSGETQYF.

The rearrangement uses TRBV7-9 and TRBJ1-1; 7 nucleotides align to TRBD1. CDR1 and CDR2 from the germline V gene are SEHNR and FQNEAQ (reference sequence). The CDR3 length is 14 residues. V lost 3 bases to trimming and J lost 0 bases; unmatched junction nucleotides: 1. This CDR3 is CASSFDRVNTEAFF. The CDR3, as DNA: TGTGCCAGCAGCTTCGACAGGGTGAACACTGAAGCTTTCTTT. Based on the CDR3 plus reference TRBV7-9 and TRBJ1-1, the full variable domain is DTGVSQNPRHKITKRGQNVTFRCDPISEHNRLYWYRQTLGQGPEFLTYFQNEAQLEKSRLLSDRFSAERPKGSFSTLEIQRTEQGDSAMYLCASSFDRVNTEAFFGQGTRLTVV.

This chain links TRBV11-2 with TRBJ1-1; weak D call: TRBD1 (6 bases). The CDR3 is 13 amino acids. In germline, CDR1 is SGHAT, CDR2 FQNNGV. V was clipped by 5 bases and J by 1 base, with 8 bases between them. Written as DNA, the CDR3 is TGTGCCAGCAGCGAGACAGGGAACACTGAAGCTTTCTTT. This encodes CASSETGNTEAFF.

The table lists this clone with a count of one. V and J are TRBV30 and TRBJ1-6; 8 bases map to TRBD1. Trimming took 8 bases from V and 8 from J; bases not matched to a gene: 8. Germline V gives CDR1 GTSNPN, CDR2 SVGIG (reference sequence). The CDR3 is 13 amino acids. Here the CDR3 reads CAQGARDDSPLHF. For the CDR3, the DNA is TGTGCCCAGGGGGCAAGGGATGATTCACCCCTCCACTTT.

The V and J genes are TRBV27 and TRBJ1-2; 10 nucleotides match TRBD1. Trimming cost V 2 bases and J 0 bases; bases outside gene matches: 3. This CDR3 spans 16 amino acids. Looked up from germline, CDR1 is MNHEY and CDR2 is SMNVEV (reference sequence). CDR3 sequence reads: CASSLLGTGANYGYTF. The CDR3 DNA reads TGTGCCAGCAGTTTACTCGGGACAGGGGCTAACTATGGCTACACCTTC.

J is TRBJ2-1 and V is TRBV28; D is possibly TRBD2 (5 bases). Per germline, CDR1 MDHEN and CDR2 SYDVKM. CDR3 length: 13 residues. The V end lost 1 base, the J end lost 8 bases, and 9 bases lay between the germline ends. DNA for the CDR3: TGTGCCAGCAGTTTATCCGGGGTCGATGAGCAGTTCTTC. Translation: CASSLSGVDEQFF. The full variable domain, with the rest looked up from reference TRBV28 and TRBJ2-1, is DVKVTQSSRYLVKRTGEKVFLECVQDMDHENMFWYRQDPGLGLRLIYFSYDVKMKEKGDIPEGYSVSREKKERFSLILESASTNQTSMYLCASSLSGVDEQFFGPGTRLTVL.

The J gene is TRBJ2-3, the V gene TRBV11-2; 7 bases map to TRBD2. The CDR3 is made up of 13 amino acids. CDR1 and CDR2 from the germline V gene are SGHAT and FQNNGV. Germline trimming cut 2 bases from V and 12 bases from J; bases unmatched to any gene: 8. The CDR3 loop is CASSLRIRGEQYF. DNA of the CDR3: TGTGCCAGCAGCTTACGCATCCGGGGGGAACAGTATTTT. Complete variable domain (other parts from reference TRBV11-2 and TRBJ2-3): EAGVAQSPRYKIIEKRQSVAFWCNPISGHATLYWYQQILGQGPKLLIQFQNNGVVDDSQLPKDRFSAERLKGVDSTLKIQPAKLEDSAVYLCASSLRIRGEQYFGPGTRLTVL.

The chain recombines TRBV6-5 with TRBJ2-2; the match to TRBD2 covers 8 bases. Germline V gene sequence: CDR1 MNHEY, CDR2 SVGAGI. V dropped 2 bases and J dropped 1; count of bases not matched to a gene: 3. The CDR3 is 16 residues long. The CDR3 nucleotides read TGTGCCAGCAGTTACCTCGGGGGGGAGAACACCGGGGAGCTGTTTTTT. Amino acid sequence: CASSYLGGENTGELFF.

The gene calls are TRBV6-6 and TRBJ1-1; D gene unclear. There are 10 residues in the CDR3. Germline values: CDR1 MNHNY, CDR2 SVGAGI (reference sequence). Trimming pared 4 bases from V and 9 bases from J, leaving 6 bases between. This chain's CDR3 is CASSSTQAFF. As DNA, the CDR3 is TGTGCCAGCAGTTCAACACAAGCTTTCTTT.

The chain combines TRBV29-1 with TRBJ2-3; 13 bases agree with TRBD2. Trimming took 8 bases from V and 4 from J; bases not matched to a gene: 6. The CDR3 extends over 14 amino acids. In germline, CDR1 is SQVTM, CDR2 ANQGSEA. The CDR3 is CSTGTSGTSDTQYF. CDR3 sequence (DNA): TGCAGCACCGGGACTAGCGGGACGTCAGATACGCAGTATTTT.

V and J are TRBV19 and TRBJ2-7; tentative D call: TRBD1 (6 bases). Germline V gene lookup returns CDR1 LNHDA and CDR2 SQIVND (reference sequence). V was shortened by 4 bases and J by 2 bases, with 12 bases between the two germline ends. CDR3 length equals 14 residues. CDR3 nucleotide sequence: TGTGCCAGTAGTAAGGGGGTTGAAACCTACGAGCAGTACTTC. The encoded protein is CASSKGVETYEQYF.

The chain joins TRBV10-3 to TRBJ2-5; a weak D match, TRBD2 (5 bases). The CDR3 consists of 13 residues. Per the germline V gene, CDR1 is ENHRY and CDR2 is SYGVKD. Trimming cost V 4 bases and J 4 bases, with 10 bases left between them. The DNA of the CDR3 is TGTGCCATCAGTGTTCGGGATGGAGAGACCCAGTACTTC. The encoded protein is CAISVRDGETQYF.

The chain is built from TRBV4-2 and TRBJ1-5; the D gene is possibly TRBD1 (6 bases). Trimming cost V 4 bases and J 4 bases, with 14 bases left between them. This CDR3 contains 15 residues. Germline CDR1 reads LGHNA; CDR2 reads YNFKEQ. CDR3 nucleotides: TGTGCCAGCAGCCCGGGGGGGCAGGGAAATCAGCCCCAGCATTTT. As protein: CASSPGGQGNQPQHF.